This paragraph covers one T cell receptor (beta chain) sequence. Its cognate antigen has yet to be identified. The record has no base qualities; no much larger clone is one base away. Participants in the prospective study were enrolled through a virtual design, were aged roughly 18 to 100 years, and lived in approximately 25 United States geographic areas. To assign participants to cohorts, the prospective study relied on clinical history that participants themselves reported in a screening survey and a study questionnaire. Recovered participants in ImmuneRACE Cohort 3 were defined by two consecutive negative NP/OP PCR tests, clearance by a healthcare professional, or resolution of symptoms. In the prospective study, whole blood, serum and a nasopharyngeal or oropharyngeal swab were collected from each participant by mobile phlebotomists. Participants in the prospective study had the option to provide additional blood draws and questionnaires over a roughly 2-month period. Before DNA extraction, blood samples from the prospective study were shipped at room temperature or frozen.

This specimen comes from a study of blood T cell repertoires in COVID-19 (TCRdb year 2020). Background for the entire study: Samples from collaborators originated in the United States, Italy and Spain and spanned both the acute and convalescent phases of COVID-19. The material from the prospective study consisted of cDNA or gDNA derived from T cells, B-cell-depleted T cells, or PBMCs. The dataset comprised deeply sampled blood TCRbeta repertoires from subjects exposed to, actively infected with, or recovered from COVID-19. A freely available public database, intended as a resource for researchers studying the immune response to SARS-CoV-2, is where the repertoires were released. The samples were drawn from the first 160 participants of the ongoing ImmuneRACE study and from 1,254 subjects provided by 6 global collaborators. Sample metadata almost always included a de-identified subject ID, COVID-19 status, age in years and sex. HLA class I and class II types, where available, came from metadata supplied by the sample provider rather than from assay-based typing. The full study reports these points: How much clinical and demographic metadata was included differed by source and by participant, and the metadata was provided uncurated.

TCRbeta CDR3 regions were amplified from genomic DNA by means of the immunoSEQ Assay, a bias-controlled multiplex PCR. As for the authors' bioinformatics: Nucleated cell counts per sample were estimated from amplification of reference gene primers within the assay. Sequence reads were collapsed and filtered to measure the absolute abundance of every unique TCRbeta CDR3 rearrangement. Productive Simpson clonality was computed per sample as the square root of Simpson's diversity index over productive rearrangements. The table was pulled from immuneACCESS by TCRdb, which kept in-frame rearrangements only. Such tables lose some clones; where checked, under half of the loss comes from unresolved V genes, and the rest has no known cause. D and trimming come from the DNA, and the V and J calls and clone size come from that table. In this sample the table shows some 320,000 clones, more than 75% of which occur a single time. The ten largest clones take up 2.6% of the sample.

The germline ends are 15 bases apart after V is trimmed by 8 bases and J by 8 bases. CDR1 MNHEY and CDR2 SVGAGI are derived from the germline V gene. The CDR3 covers 13 residues, taking in both the cysteine and the phenylalanine. The read is trimmed to its CDR3 DNA, 39 bases read in frame from base 1. Recombination joined TRBV6-5 with TRBJ1-4; the D gene remains uncertain. Sequencing was performed on PBMCs or T cells enriched from blood (not recorded which). The receptor was derived from a man aged 60 to 69 who had recovered from COVID-19. The CDR3 amino acid sequence is: CASRGGPEEKLFF. The DNA sequence is TGTGCCAGCCGGGGTGGGCCGGAGGAAAAACTGTTTTTT.